This T cell receptor (beta chain) is drawn from a study of CD8+ T cells in alopecia areata. This clone was detected only once. Its specificity is not known. CD4+ and CD8+ T cells were sorted from PBMCs stained for CD3, CD4 and CD8. In each case, RNA was isolated and then reverse transcribed into cDNA as the sequencing template. Only in-frame clones appear in the TCRdb table, and some are missing; sequencing was by immunoSEQ multiplex PCR. The repertoire has about 140,000 clones, about 54% of them found once; the top ten carry 4.8%. The CDR3 contains 13 residues. CDR1 SGHNT and CDR2 YYREEE come from the germline V gene (reference sequence). With 2 bases removed from V and 8 bases from J, the gap between germline ends came to 11 bases. Broader study findings: The study also sequences resident alphabeta T cells of normal skin in scalp samples.

This TCR derives from a human donor in good health. The specimen was CD4+ T cells sorted from blood. The chain uses TRBV5-4 and TRBJ2-1; no clear D gene. In DNA form, the CDR3 reads TGTGCCAGCAGCTTCTCCAGCGCCCATGAGCAGTTCTTC. As protein: CASSFSSAHEQFF.